This T cell receptor beta chain emerged from a study of cytomegalovirus exposure and HLA in healthy donors. 60 Vbeta and 13 Jbeta primers were used in PCR. Sequenced by immunoSEQ multiplex PCR; TCRdb stores in-frame clones only, minus some. The sample lists 100,000 or so clones; about 81% were seen once. This CDR3 spans 13 amino acids. From germline, CDR1 is SGHAT and CDR2 FQNNGV. V was cut by 5 bases and J by 9 bases, with 17 bases left in between. The specimen was PBMCs. The sequence came from a man in his fifties in good health and CMV-seronegative. The chain has TRBV11-2 and TRBJ2-7; unclear D gene. CDR3 DNA sequence: TGTGCCAGCAGCCTTGAGAGAGGTCGCGGGCAGTACTTC. It translates to CASSLERGRGQYF.